Reported below is one T cell receptor (beta chain). What it binds is unknown. PCR amplification relied on 60 Vbeta primers (plus 13 Jbeta primers). Clones were read by immunoSEQ multiplex PCR, and TCRdb kept only the in-frame ones, dropping some. This sample yields fewer than 80,000 clones, of which roughly 70% are seen a single time; around 27% belongs to the top ten. This sample is drawn from a study of cytomegalovirus exposure and HLA in healthy donors. Findings and caveats of the study: Researchers reported in a later analysis that a missense DCLRE1C variant was tied to TCR beta V- and J-gene trimming.

The CDR3 runs 15 residues. The germline CDR1 and CDR2 sequences are MNHEY and SMNVEV (reference sequence). V was pared by 2 bases and J by 1 base, with 6 bases between. J is TRBJ2-6 and V is TRBV27; no firm D call. This receptor was identified in a man aged 50-60 years in good health and CMV-seropositive. The material sequenced was PBMCs. The CDR3 DNA reads as TGTGCCAGCAGTTTAGTAGCATCTGGGGCCAACGTCCTGACTTTC. It is translated as CASSLVASGANVLTF.